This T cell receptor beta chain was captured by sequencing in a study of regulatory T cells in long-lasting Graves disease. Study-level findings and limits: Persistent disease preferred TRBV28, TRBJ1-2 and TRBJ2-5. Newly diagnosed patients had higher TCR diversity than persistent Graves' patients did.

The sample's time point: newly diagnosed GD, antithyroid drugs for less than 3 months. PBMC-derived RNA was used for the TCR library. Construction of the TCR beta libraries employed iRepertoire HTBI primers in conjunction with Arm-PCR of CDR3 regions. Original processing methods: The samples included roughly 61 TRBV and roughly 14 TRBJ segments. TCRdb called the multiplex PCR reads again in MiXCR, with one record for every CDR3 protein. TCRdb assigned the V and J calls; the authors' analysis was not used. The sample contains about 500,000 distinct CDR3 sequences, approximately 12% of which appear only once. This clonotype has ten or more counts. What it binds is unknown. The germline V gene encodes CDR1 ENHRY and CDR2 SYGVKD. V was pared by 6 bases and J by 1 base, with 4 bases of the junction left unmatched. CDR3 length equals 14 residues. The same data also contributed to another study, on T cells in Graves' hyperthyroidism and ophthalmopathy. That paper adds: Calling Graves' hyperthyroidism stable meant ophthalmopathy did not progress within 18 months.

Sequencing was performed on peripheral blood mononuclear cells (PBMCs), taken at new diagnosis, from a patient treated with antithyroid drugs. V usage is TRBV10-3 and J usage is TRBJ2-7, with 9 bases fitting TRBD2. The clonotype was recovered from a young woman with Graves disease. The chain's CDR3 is CAIRRLADSYEQYF. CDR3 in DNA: TGTGCCATCAGAAGACTAGCGGATTCCTACGAGCAGTACTTC.